The rows below give T cell receptor beta chains drawn from one sample of a study of blood T cells in healthy people across ages. Each CDR3 protein is one row after TCRdb ran MiXCR on the 5' RACE reads. The table includes some 790,000 distinct CDR3 sequences, 29% detected once. The sample was blood. All receptors come from a woman older than 75 in good health. Each CDR3 is given with its conserved first and last residue. A D gene is named only where the DNA matches it firmly. Expanded clones get a size class; other rows say once, few or many, or leave the size out.

d_gene	abundance	v_gene	j_gene	CDR3aa	CDR3nt
TRBD2	many	TRBV7-9	TRBJ2-3	CASSPAATSGSTDTQYF	TGTGCCAGCAGCCCCGCCGCGACTAGCGGGAGCACAGATACGCAGTATTTT
.	few	TRBV10-3	TRBJ1-1	CAISEPRDTEAFF	TGTGCCATCAGTGAGCCGAGGGACACTGAAGCTTTCTTT
.	many	TRBV5-5	TRBJ2-7	CASSLNSRVYEQYF	TGTGCCAGCAGCTTGAATAGTAGGGTCTACGAGCAGTACTTC
.	many	TRBV7-2	TRBJ1-2	CASSLDRRPNYGYTF	TGTGCCAGCAGCTTAGATAGGAGGCCCAACTATGGCTACACCTTC
.	.	TRBV29-1	TRBJ2-2	CSIMSTGPGELFF	TGCAGCATTATGTCGACGGGGCCCGGGGAGCTGTTTTTT
.	many	TRBV7-2	TRBJ2-3	CASSLNGANPNTDTQYF	TGTGCCAGCAGCTTAAATGGGGCTAACCCTAACACAGATACGCAGTATTTT
TRBD1	many	TRBV30	TRBJ1-1	CASKDRGILPNTEAFF	TGTGCCTCCAAGGACAGGGGGATACTCCCGAACACTGAAGCTTTCTTT
TRBD2	many	TRBV7-9	TRBJ2-5	CASSSSGGSKKTQYF	TGTGCCAGCAGCTCTAGCGGGGGGTCGAAGAAGACCCAGTACTTC
TRBD1	few	TRBV19	TRBJ2-1	CASSGTGAFEQFF	TGTGCCAGTTCCGGGACAGGGGCGTTTGAGCAGTTCTTC
.	.	TRBV6-2/TRBV6-3	TRBJ2-7	CASSCQDRDGNEQYF	TGTGCCAGCAGTTGCCAGGACCGGGACGGTAACGAGCAGTACTTC
TRBD1	.	TRBV19	TRBJ1-2	CASSTLLQGSSYGYTF	TGTGCCAGTAGTACCCTCCTACAGGGGTCTTCCTATGGCTACACCTTC
TRBD2	many	TRBV20-1	TRBJ2-3	CSAKSLAGGHTDTQYF	TGCAGTGCTAAATCATTAGCGGGGGGGCATACAGATACGCAGTATTTT
.	many	TRBV12-3/TRBV12-4	TRBJ2-4	CASSLGPLAKNIQYF	TGTGCCAGCAGTTTGGGACCATTAGCCAAAAACATTCAGTACTTC
.	few	TRBV24-1	TRBJ1-5	CATDQGTNQPQHF	TGTGCCACGGATCAGGGAACTAATCAGCCCCAGCATTTT